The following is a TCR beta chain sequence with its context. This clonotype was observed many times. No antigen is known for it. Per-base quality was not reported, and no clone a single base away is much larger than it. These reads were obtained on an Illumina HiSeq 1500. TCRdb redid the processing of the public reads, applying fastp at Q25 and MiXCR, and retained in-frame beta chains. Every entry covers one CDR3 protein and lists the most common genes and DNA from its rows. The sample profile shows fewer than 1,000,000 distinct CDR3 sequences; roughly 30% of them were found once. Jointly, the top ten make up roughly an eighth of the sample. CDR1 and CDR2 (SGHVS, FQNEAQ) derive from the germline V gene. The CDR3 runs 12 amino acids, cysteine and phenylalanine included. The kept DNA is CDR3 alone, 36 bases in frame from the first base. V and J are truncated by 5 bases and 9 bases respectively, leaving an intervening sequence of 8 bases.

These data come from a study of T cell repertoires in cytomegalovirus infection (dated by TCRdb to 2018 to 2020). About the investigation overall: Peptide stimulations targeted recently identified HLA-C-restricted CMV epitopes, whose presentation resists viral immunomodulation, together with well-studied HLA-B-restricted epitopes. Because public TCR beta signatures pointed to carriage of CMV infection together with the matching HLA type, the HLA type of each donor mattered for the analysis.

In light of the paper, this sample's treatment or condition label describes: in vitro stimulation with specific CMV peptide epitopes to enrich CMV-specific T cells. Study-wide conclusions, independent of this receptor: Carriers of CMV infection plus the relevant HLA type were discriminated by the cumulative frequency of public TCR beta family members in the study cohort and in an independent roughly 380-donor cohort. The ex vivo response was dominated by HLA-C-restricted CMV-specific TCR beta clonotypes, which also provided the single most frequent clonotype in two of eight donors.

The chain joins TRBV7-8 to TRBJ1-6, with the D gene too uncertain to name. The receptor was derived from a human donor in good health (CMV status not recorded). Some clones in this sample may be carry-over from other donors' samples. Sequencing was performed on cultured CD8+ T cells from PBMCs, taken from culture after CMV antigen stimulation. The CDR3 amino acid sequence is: CASSLPISPLHF. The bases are TGTGCCAGCAGCCTCCCGATTTCACCCCTCCACTTT. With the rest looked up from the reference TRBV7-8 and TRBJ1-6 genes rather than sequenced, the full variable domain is GAGVSQSPRYKVAKRGQDVALRCDPISGHVSLFWYQQALGQGPEFLTYFQNEAQLDKSGLPSDRFFAERPEGSVSTLKIQRTQQEDSAVYLCASSLPISPLHFGNGTRLTVT.